A single TCR beta chain is shown here with its context. The antigen remains unidentified. This entry is derived from a study of T cell responses to AZD1222 COVID-19 vaccine. Study results and caveats: Seropositive status at baseline applied to only five to seven AZD1222 recipients. Spike-specific TCRs gained breadth and depth after people received two AZD1222 doses. White British people made up most donors, females outnumbered males, and clonal diversity was possibly underestimated. Every sample of the repertoires postdated the peak T cell response.

Here immunoSEQ multiplex PCR was the method, and the copy in TCRdb shows in-frame clones only, minus some. The repertoire holds roughly 150,000 clones, with almost 90% as singletons. Germline loops: CDR1 GTSNPN, CDR2 SVGIG (reference sequence). V was trimmed by 1 base and J by 0 bases, leaving 9 bases between them. This CDR3 comprises 14 residues. The specimen was peripheral blood, collected on day 0 of AZD1222 vaccination. This chain connects TRBV30 to TRBJ1-2; D is perhaps TRBD1 (5 bases). This clonotype was obtained from an adult in good health. CDR3 sequence: CAWSGQGANYGYTF. Here the CDR3 DNA reads TGTGCCTGGAGTGGGCAGGGAGCTAACTATGGCTACACCTTC.